Following are 12 T cell receptor beta chains from one sample sequenced in a study of shared clonotypes between healthy human individuals. This table comes from immunoSEQ multiplex PCR, and its TCRdb copy is limited to in-frame clones, with some not included. The sample records millions of clones, 80% to 95% being singletons. Sequenced: naive CD4+ T cells from PBMCs. As for subset: CD45RA+ positively selected. The source is a man aged 18 to 29 in good health. Some clones in this sample may be carry-over from other donors' samples.

V and J are TRBV5-1 and TRBJ2-5; 8 nucleotides match TRBD2. Germline values: CDR1 SGHRS, CDR2 YFSETQ. With V trimmed by 5 bases and J by 1 base, 4 bases remained unmatched. This CDR3 spans 14 amino acids. Here the CDR3 reads CASRQLAAQETQYF. As DNA, the CDR3 is TGCGCCAGCAGACAACTAGCGGCCCAAGAGACCCAGTACTTC.

This chain uses TRBV19 with TRBJ2-2; no reliable D call. V was trimmed by 6 bases and J by 4 bases, leaving 3 bases between them. Germline CDR1 is LNHDA and CDR2 is SQIVND (reference sequence). The CDR3 contains 11 residues. The CDR3 DNA reads TGTGCCAGTAGGTTCACCGGGGAGCTGTTTTTT. Its translation: CASRFTGELFF.

The chain joins TRBV29-1 to TRBJ2-1; D unclear. The CDR3 is 15 amino acids. V was trimmed by 2 bases and J by 0 bases, leaving 11 bases between them. Germline V gives CDR1 SQVTM, CDR2 ANQGSEA. For the CDR3, the DNA is TGCAGCGTTGAAAGGCTTTTAAGCTCCTACAATGAGCAGTTCTTC. This encodes CSVERLLSSYNEQFF.

The J gene is TRBJ1-2, the V gene TRBV19; D possibly corresponds to TRBD1 (5 bases). The germline V gene has CDR1 LNHDA and CDR2 SQIVND (reference sequence). The CDR3 loop spans 13 amino acids. The V end lost 11 bases, the J end lost 8 bases, and 21 bases lay between the germline ends. CDR3 nucleotides: TGTGCCGGATCGACCTATGCGCGGGGCGGCTACACCTTC. As protein: CAGSTYARGGYTF.

The chain is built from TRBV18 and TRBJ2-7, with D maybe TRBD2 (6 bases). Germline V gene data show CDR1 as KGHSH and CDR2 as LQKENI. Trimming cost V 6 bases and J 3 bases, with 12 bases left between them. The CDR3 extends over 13 amino acids. CDR3 DNA sequence: TGTGCCAGCTCTCTCGGGAGTAACTACGAGCAGTACTTC. It yields the protein CASSLGSNYEQYF.

The chain is built from TRBV7-2 and TRBJ2-2; no clear D gene. The CDR3 runs 16 residues. V was pared by 2 bases and J by 1 base, with 11 bases between. The germline CDR1 and CDR2 sequences are SGHTA and FQGNSA. CDR3 region: CASSLLDPLNTGELFF. The CDR3 DNA sequence: TGTGCCAGCAGCTTATTGGATCCTTTGAACACCGGGGAGCTGTTTTTT.

This rearrangement joins TRBV29-1 to TRBJ2-7; 9 bases agree with TRBD2. The germline gives CDR1 SQVTM, CDR2 ANQGSEA. The J segment lost 5 bases and the V segment lost 6 bases, leaving 11 bases of the junction unmatched. The CDR3 consists of 14 residues. CDR3 bases: TGCAGCGTCGAACCTTTAGGACTAGCGAACGAGCAGTACTTC. Its protein product is CSVEPLGLANEQYF.

The chain joins TRBV7-2 to TRBJ2-1; no clear D gene. This CDR3 contains 14 residues. V was pared by 1 base and J by 5 bases, with 9 bases between. Germline V gene sequence: CDR1 SGHTA, CDR2 FQGNSA. CDR3 nucleotide sequence: TGTGCCAGCAGCTTAGGATACCAGCACAATGAGCAGTTCTTC. Amino acid sequence: CASSLGYQHNEQFF. Together with reference TRBV7-2 and TRBJ2-1, the CDR3 gives the full variable domain: GAGVSQSPSNKVTEKGKDVELRCDPISGHTALYWYRQSLGQGLEFLIYFQGNSAPDKSGLPSDRFSAERTGGSVSTLTIQRTQQEDSAVYLCASSLGYQHNEQFFGPGTRLTVL.

The rearrangement joins TRBV5-4 to TRBJ1-3; the D gene is possibly TRBD1 (5 bases). Germline V CDR1 and CDR2: SGHNT, YYREEE (reference sequence). V was cut by 7 bases and J by 4 bases, with 18 bases left in between. This CDR3 comprises 15 residues. The CDR3 loop is CASAKSGGAGNTIYF. In DNA form, the CDR3 reads TGTGCCAGCGCTAAGTCCGGAGGGGCCGGAAACACCATATATTTT.

This clone was seen only once. The chain uses TRBV5-1 and TRBJ1-5; TRBD1 is a possible D gene (5 bases). This CDR3 spans 16 amino acids. Germline V CDR1 and CDR2: SGHRS, YFSETQ. V was trimmed by 2 bases and J by 0 bases, leaving 12 bases between them. CDR3 DNA sequence: TGCGCCAGCAGCTTAGGGGACGTCTATAGCAATCAGCCCCAGCATTTT. Encoded protein: CASSLGDVYSNQPQHF.

The V call is TRBV11-1, the J call TRBJ2-1; D not resolved. Trimming stripped 4 bases from V and 10 bases from J, with 11 bases between. There are 12 residues in the CDR3. CDR1 and CDR2 from the germline V gene are SGHAT and FQDESV (reference sequence). In nucleotides, the CDR3 is TGTGCCAGCAGCTCCAGCCGTGGGGAGCAGTTCTTC. Protein product: CASSSSRGEQFF.

This clone was recorded once. The chain combines TRBV5-1 with TRBJ1-4; D is undetermined. Germline loops: CDR1 SGHRS, CDR2 YFSETQ. The ends were cut back, 0 bases at V and 5 bases at J, with 11 bases in the middle. The CDR3 extends over 15 amino acids. CDR3 residues: CASSLGDPGNEKLFF. CDR3 coding DNA: TGCGCCAGCAGCTTGGGTGATCCGGGAAATGAAAAACTGTTTTTT.